Below, 14 T cell receptor beta chains from the same sample are listed, as sequenced in a study of blood T cell repertoires in COVID-19. Clones were read by immunoSEQ multiplex PCR, and TCRdb kept only the in-frame ones, dropping some. Among around 140,000 clones, around 72% were seen once, and the ten largest hold less than 2%. Sequencing was done on a sample of peripheral blood. These receptors were obtained from an older woman with acute or convalescent COVID-19.

J is TRBJ1-6 and V is TRBV5-1, with a possible D match to TRBD1 (5 bases). Germline V CDR1 and CDR2: SGHRS, YFSETQ. The CDR3 is made up of 13 amino acids. Trimming removed 0 bases from V and 11 bases from J, with 9 bases in between. CDR3 nucleotide sequence: TGCGCCAGCAGCTTGGTCTGGGGGGCACCCCTCCACTTT. Residues: CASSLVWGAPLHF.

The chain carries TRBV7-9 and TRBJ2-2, with a possible D match to TRBD1 (6 bases). The germline V gene encodes CDR1 SEHNR and CDR2 FQNEAQ (reference sequence). This CDR3 comprises 16 residues. V was pared by 4 bases and J by 0 bases, with 12 bases between. The CDR3 DNA follows: TGTGCCAGCAGCTGGACCGGGACATCGAACACCGGGGAGCTGTTTTTT. Its protein is CASSWTGTSNTGELFF.

The chain recombines TRBV18 with TRBJ1-6; D unclear. This CDR3 region has 17 residues. The germline V gene encodes CDR1 KGHSH and CDR2 LQKENI. V was trimmed by 3 bases and J by 5 bases, leaving 17 bases between them. CDR3 coding DNA: TGTGCCAGCTCACCTCTCACAAGTGCGGGTAATAATTCACCCCTCCACTTT. Translated, it gives CASSPLTSAGNNSPLHF.

DNA of the CDR3: TGTGCCAGCAGCTTTAGCGACGGGAGGGGCGAGCAGTACTTC. It encodes CASSFSDGRGEQYF. The V gene is TRBV11-3, the J gene TRBJ2-7; 8 bases line up with TRBD2. The length of the CDR3 is 14 residues. V trimming: 3 bases; J trimming: 6 bases; junction bases outside the gene matches: 7. The germline CDR1 and CDR2 sequences are SGHNT and YENEEA.

Only a few counts were recorded for this clone. The J gene is TRBJ2-7, the V gene TRBV7-2; 8 nucleotides align to TRBD1. J was trimmed by 7 bases and V by 1 base; bases with no gene match: 9. Germline V gene data show CDR1 as SGHTA and CDR2 as FQGNSA. CDR3 size: 15 residues. CDR3 region: CASSLDGQGAREQYF. In nucleotides, the CDR3 is TGTGCCAGCAGCTTAGATGGGCAGGGGGCAAGGGAGCAGTACTTC.

This clone appeared once. The J gene is TRBJ1-2, the V gene TRBV30; D is ambiguous. This CDR3 comprises 10 residues. Germline CDR1 and CDR2: GTSNPN and SVGIG (reference sequence). V lost 3 bases, J lost 7 bases, and 6 bases lay in between. The CDR3 DNA reads TGTGCCTGGAGGCGGGGTGGCTACACCTTC. It encodes CAWRRGGYTF. The full variable domain, in which reference TRBV30 and TRBJ1-2 provide the parts outside the CDR3, is SQTIHQWPATLVQPVGSPLSLECTVEGTSNPNLYWYRQAAGRGLQLLFYSVGIGQISSEVPQNLSASRPQDRQFILSSKKLLLSDSGFYLCAWRRGGYTFGSGTRLTVV.

This chain links TRBV16 with TRBJ1-5, with 7 positions matching TRBD1. Losses at the gene ends were 2 bases for V and 9 bases for J; bases not matched to a gene: 10. CDR1 is KGHSY, CDR2 FQNENV, per germline. The CDR3 has 15 residues. DNA for the CDR3: TGTGCCAGCAGCCAAGCTGGGACAGACGTATGGCCCCAGCATTTT. This translates into CASSQAGTDVWPQHF.

The rearrangement links TRBV11-2 to TRBJ2-1; D is possibly TRBD2 (6 bases). The CDR3 has 15 residues. V lost 3 bases, J lost 9 bases, and 18 bases lay in between. Per the germline V gene, CDR1 is SGHAT and CDR2 is FQNNGV. CDR3 DNA sequence: TGTGCCAGCAGCTTGGGCGGGGCCCATTTCGGTGAGCAGTTCTTC. Translating it yields CASSLGGAHFGEQFF.

The gene calls are TRBV19 and TRBJ2-2, with TRBD2 matching 8 bases. This CDR3 contains 19 residues. Germline CDR1 LNHDA, CDR2 SQIVND (reference sequence). Germline trimming cut 3 bases from V and 0 bases from J; bases unmatched to any gene: 12. The CDR3: CASSIGWSGRSANTGELFF. The CDR3 bases are TGTGCCAGTAGTATTGGGTGGAGCGGGAGATCAGCGAACACCGGGGAGCTGTTTTTT.

The rearrangement uses TRBV9 and TRBJ1-1; possibly TRBD1 for D (5 bases). The germline V gene encodes CDR1 SGDLS and CDR2 YYNGEE. The CDR3 extends over 16 amino acids. Trimming pared 4 bases from V and 0 bases from J, leaving 16 bases between. CDR3 in amino acids: CASSPPDMLMNTEAFF. DNA of the CDR3: TGTGCCAGCAGCCCCCCGGACATGCTTATGAACACTGAAGCTTTCTTT.

The chain employs TRBV5-1 and TRBJ2-2; TRBD2 aligns across 9 bases. This CDR3 spans 18 amino acids. V was clipped by 4 bases and J by 4 bases; unmatched bases: 14. Germline V gives CDR1 SGHRS, CDR2 YFSETQ. The CDR3 nucleotides read TGCGCCAGCAGCCTGGGCCCTGTGATAGCGGGAGCCACCGGGGAGCTGTTTTTT. The encoded protein is CASSLGPVIAGATGELFF.

J is TRBJ2-3 and V is TRBV10-3, with TRBD2 matching 10 bases. Per germline, CDR1 ENHRY and CDR2 SYGVKD. J gave up 2 bases and V 3 bases, and 14 bases lay outside the gene matches. The CDR3 is 19 amino acids. The CDR3 DNA follows: TGTGCCATCAGTGAAGGGGCTAGCGGGAGAGGGGGGGCCACAGATACGCAGTATTTT. It translates to CAISEGASGRGGATDTQYF.

This clone has just one count. The V gene is TRBV30, the J gene TRBJ2-3; D unclear. Trimming pared 5 bases from V and 5 bases from J, leaving 8 bases between. CDR1 and CDR2 (germline): GTSNPN, SVGIG (reference sequence). The CDR3 sequence is 11 residues long. The DNA for the CDR3 is TGTGCCTGGCTCGGTCGAGATACGCAGTATTTT. Translating gives CAWLGRDTQYF.

The chain joins TRBV6-5 to TRBJ2-1, with D possibly TRBD2 on 6 matching bases. This CDR3 is 15 amino acids long. Germline V gene sequence: CDR1 MNHEY, CDR2 SVGAGI. V was clipped by 0 bases and J by 7 bases, with 13 bases between them. The CDR3 nucleotides are TGTGCCAGCAGTTACTCCCGGTGGGGGAGGAATGAGCAGTTCTTC. This encodes CASSYSRWGRNEQFF.